This T cell receptor (beta chain) was obtained from a study of blood T cell repertoires in COVID-19. The wider study: Samples of COVID-19 (acute and convalescent) were obtained from the United States, Italy and Spain. T cells, B-cell-depleted T cells, or PBMCs provided the cDNA or gDNA that served as material.

Germline CDR1 KGHDR, CDR2 SFDVKD. CDR3 length: 15 residues. Trimming at V came to 6 bases and at J to 4 bases, leaving 7 bases not matched to a gene. This clone appeared a few times. Original data processing: Reference gene primer amplification gave nucleated cell count estimates. TCRdb's copy holds only in-frame clones and misses some; the assay was immunoSEQ multiplex PCR. V, J and clone size reflect that table, while D and trimming were determined from the DNA. In the table there are around 230,000 clones, 75% to 90% of which are singletons. J is TRBJ2-2 and V is TRBV24-1; 7 nucleotides agree with TRBD2. The specimen was peripheral blood. The sequence was collected from a woman aged 70-85 years with active or convalescent COVID-19. DNA of the CDR3: TGTGCCACCAGTTCCCTCAGGGAGGGCACCGGGGAGCTGTTTTTT. This encodes CATSSLREGTGELFF.